These 22 T cell receptor beta chains were all obtained from the same sample, sequenced in a study of technical replicates of blood from a handful of donors. Repertoires were generated with immunoSEQ multiplex PCR, while TCRdb's copy carries only in-frame clones and drops some. The data contain over 85,000 clones, 90% to 96% of them singletons. The sample comprised T cells isolated from PBMCs. These receptor sequences come from a human donor in good health.

The CDR3 loop reads CASSLDGGTEAFF. The CDR3 DNA reads TGTGCCAGCAGCTTAGACGGGGGAACTGAAGCTTTCTTT. This chain uses TRBV7-9 with TRBJ1-1; possible D gene TRBD1, 5 bases. The CDR3 covers 13 residues. Germline V lookup: CDR1 SEHNR, CDR2 FQNEAQ (reference sequence). The ends were cut back, 1 base at V and 5 bases at J, with 8 bases in the middle.

As regards this clone: The sample contains more than one DNA sequence encoding this CDR3. This rearrangement joins TRBV7-3 to TRBJ2-2; the match to TRBD2 covers 11 bases. Germline V gene sequence: CDR1 SGHTA, CDR2 FQGTGA. Trimming removed 2 bases from V and 6 bases from J; junction bases left unmatched: 5. CDR3 size: 16 residues. CDR3 in amino acids: CASSLGLAGGAGELFF. CDR3 in DNA: TGTGCCAGCAGCTTAGGCCTAGCGGGAGGAGCCGGGGAGCTGTTTTTT.

V is TRBV6-5 and J is TRBJ1-5, with 7 bases lining up with TRBD1. The ends lost 6 bases at V and 7 bases at J; junction bases unmatched: 12. The CDR3 runs 15 residues. The germline CDR1 and CDR2 sequences are MNHEY and SVGAGI. The CDR3 sequence: CASRMDHRGDQPQHF. The CDR3 nucleotides are TGTGCCAGCAGAATGGACCACAGGGGAGACCAGCCCCAGCATTTT.

V usage is TRBV11-2 and J usage is TRBJ2-1; 8 nucleotides agree with TRBD2. The CDR3 consists of 13 residues. Losses at the gene ends were 11 bases for V and 4 bases for J; bases not matched to a gene: 7. Germline assignment: CDR1 SGHAT and CDR2 FQNNGV. CDR3 nucleotide sequence: TGTGCCCGACGACTAGCGTTATACAATGAGCAGTTCTTC. It is translated as CARRLALYNEQFF.

V and J are TRBV5-8 and TRBJ1-5; D uncertain. The CDR3 is 14 residues long. Trimming took 5 bases from V and 7 from J, leaving 16 bases between them. The germline V gene encodes CDR1 SGHTS and CDR2 YDEGEE. CDR3 DNA sequence: TGTGCCAGCAGTCACCGACTAACCAGCCAGCCCCAGCATTTT. It yields the protein CASSHRLTSQPQHF.

V is TRBV5-6 and J is TRBJ2-7; D may be TRBD2 (5 bases). V lost 2 bases to trimming and J lost 5 bases, with 5 bases between them. Germline V gene sequence: CDR1 SGHDT, CDR2 YYEEEE. The CDR3 length is 11 residues. In nucleotides, the CDR3 is TGTGCCAGCAGCTTCGGGAACGAGCAGTACTTC. Translating it yields CASSFGNEQYF.

The chain recombines TRBV19 with TRBJ1-1; the match to TRBD1 covers 9 bases. In germline, CDR1 is LNHDA, CDR2 SQIVND (reference sequence). The CDR3 is made up of 16 amino acids. V was clipped by 4 bases and J by 1 base; unmatched bases: 7. CDR3: CASSNPDRGPNTEAFF. The CDR3 DNA reads as TGTGCCAGTAGTAATCCGGACAGGGGACCGAACACTGAAGCTTTCTTT.

This chain joins TRBV28 and TRBJ2-7, with TRBD1 matching 7 bases. This CDR3 is built from 15 residues. Unmatched junction bases numbered 12, after V lost 3 bases and J lost 7 bases. The germline V gene encodes CDR1 MDHEN and CDR2 SYDVKM. The CDR3 nucleotides read TGTGCCAGCAGTTTCTCGAGGGGGCTCAGTGATGAGCAGTACTTC. The encoded protein is CASSFSRGLSDEQYF.

The genes are TRBV6-1 and TRBJ1-4, with D possibly matching TRBD1 (5 bases). Trimming pared 7 bases from V and 4 bases from J, leaving 13 bases between. In germline, CDR1 is MNHNS, CDR2 SASEGT. The CDR3 is 14 residues long. DNA of the CDR3: TGTGCCAGCATCAAAGACAGTGATAATGAAAAACTGTTTTTT. The encoded protein is CASIKDSDNEKLFF.

J is TRBJ1-2 and V is TRBV4-1; possible D gene TRBD1, 6 bases. Germline CDR1 MGHRA, CDR2 YSYEKL. The V end was cut by 1 base, the J end by 4 bases, with 13 bases between. This CDR3 contains 15 residues. CDR3 residues: CASSQGNSDSYGYTF. Written as DNA, the CDR3 is TGCGCCAGCAGCCAAGGAAATTCGGACAGCTATGGCTACACCTTC.

V usage is TRBV30 and J usage is TRBJ2-7, with TRBD1 identical over 11 bases. V was clipped by 2 bases and J by 7 bases; unmatched bases: 7. The CDR3 totals 14 residues. Germline-derived CDR1 and CDR2 are GTSNPN and SVGIG (reference sequence). The CDR3 sequence is CAWSTGQGGREQYF. DNA for the CDR3: TGTGCCTGGAGTACGGGACAGGGGGGCCGGGAGCAGTACTTC. Based on the CDR3 plus reference TRBV30 and TRBJ2-7, the full variable domain is SQTIHQWPATLVQPVGSPLSLECTVEGTSNPNLYWYRQAAGRGLQLLFYSVGIGQISSEVPQNLSASRPQDRQFILSSKKLLLSDSGFYLCAWSTGQGGREQYFGPGTRLTVT.

The genes are TRBV5-1 and TRBJ2-1; 7 bases agree with TRBD1. Germline lookup yields CDR1 SGHRS and CDR2 YFSETQ. Germline trimming cut 4 bases from V and 5 bases from J; bases unmatched to any gene: 9. This CDR3 has 15 residues. The CDR3 loop is CASSPGDRDNNEQFF. In DNA, the CDR3 is TGCGCCAGCAGCCCCGGGGACAGAGATAACAATGAGCAGTTCTTC.

This chain links TRBV19 with TRBJ2-1; 7 bases align to TRBD1. V lost 5 bases to trimming and J lost 5 bases; unmatched junction nucleotides: 6. The germline CDR1 and CDR2 sequences are LNHDA and SQIVND (reference sequence). This CDR3 comprises 14 residues. In DNA form, the CDR3 reads TGTGCCAGTAGTCTCTCGGGGACAGACAATGAGCAGTTCTTC. Translation: CASSLSGTDNEQFF.

The chain has TRBV5-6 and TRBJ2-5; D remains unclear. This CDR3 has 14 amino acids. Germline values: CDR1 SGHDT, CDR2 YYEEEE. The V end was cut by 2 bases, the J end by 2 bases, with 10 bases between. The CDR3 DNA sequence: TGTGCCAGCAGCTTCTACGATGATCAAGAGACCCAGTACTTC. The encoded protein is CASSFYDDQETQYF.

The rearrangement joins TRBV15 to TRBJ2-3, with 10 bases that match TRBD2. CDR1 and CDR2 (germline): LNHNV, YYDKDF (reference sequence). The CDR3 covers 16 residues. Trimming removed 2 bases from V and 2 bases from J; junction bases left unmatched: 4. The CDR3 DNA follows: TGTGCCACCAGCAGAAGGACTAGCGGATACACAGATACGCAGTATTTT. Its protein product is CATSRRTSGYTDTQYF.

The V call is TRBV27, the J call TRBJ2-5; possibly TRBD2 for D (6 bases). The CDR3 is made up of 18 amino acids. The V end was cut by 7 bases, the J end by 0 bases, with 24 bases between. Germline V lookup: CDR1 MNHEY, CDR2 SMNVEV (reference sequence). The CDR3 DNA reads TGTGCCAGCATCCGTCCCGGGAGAGGGGATGGGGACCAAGAGACCCAGTACTTC. Translated: CASIRPGRGDGDQETQYF.

The V and J genes are TRBV4-3 and TRBJ1-2, with 9 bases lining up with TRBD1. This CDR3 has 16 amino acids. Germline V gene lookup returns CDR1 LGHNA and CDR2 YSLEER. V trimming: 3 bases; J trimming: 4 bases; junction bases outside the gene matches: 9. The CDR3 is CASSQGGQGILYGYTF. CDR3 DNA sequence: TGCGCCAGCAGCCAGGGAGGACAGGGGATACTCTATGGCTACACCTTC.

This rearrangement joins TRBV6-6 to TRBJ2-7, with 7 bases that match TRBD1. J gave up 2 bases and V 4 bases, and 8 bases lay outside the gene matches. Germline lookup yields CDR1 MNHNY and CDR2 SVGAGI (reference sequence). The CDR3 is 15 residues long. The CDR3 sequence: CASSSLQGPAYEQYF. CDR3 coding DNA: TGTGCCAGCAGTTCACTACAGGGGCCTGCCTACGAGCAGTACTTC.

V usage is TRBV6-6 and J usage is TRBJ1-5; 7 nucleotides align to TRBD1. Germline V gene lookup returns CDR1 MNHNY and CDR2 SVGAGI (reference sequence). The CDR3 spans 13 residues. J lost 4 bases, V lost 7 bases, and 4 bases had no gene match. CDR3 coding DNA: TGTGCCAGCATTGGGGACAGAAATCAGCCCCAGCATTTT. Its protein product is CASIGDRNQPQHF.

The genes are TRBV7-3 and TRBJ2-3; 9 bases fit TRBD2. CDR3 length equals 15 residues. Germline values: CDR1 SGHTA, CDR2 FQGTGA. V shed 1 base, J shed 4 bases, and the junction held 3 bases outside the gene matches. The CDR3 sequence: CASSLKAGGPDTQYF. CDR3 nucleotides: TGTGCCAGCAGCTTAAAGGCGGGAGGGCCAGATACGCAGTATTTT.

The chain uses TRBV15 and TRBJ2-7; D perhaps matches TRBD2 (6 bases). Germline CDR1 reads LNHNV; CDR2 reads YYDKDF (reference sequence). V was cut by 8 bases and J by 5 bases, with 16 bases left in between. CDR3 length: 13 amino acids. In DNA form, the CDR3 reads TGTGCCACCGGTACTTTAGCGGTCCACGAGCAGTACTTC. Residues: CATGTLAVHEQYF.

The chain uses TRBV19 and TRBJ1-5; the D is unclear. Trimming stripped 11 bases from V and 4 bases from J, with 9 bases between. The CDR3 runs to 11 residues. Germline V gene data show CDR1 as LNHDA and CDR2 as SQIVND (reference sequence). This CDR3 reads CASPGNQPQHF. DNA for the CDR3: TGTGCCTCCCCAGGAAATCAGCCCCAGCATTTT.